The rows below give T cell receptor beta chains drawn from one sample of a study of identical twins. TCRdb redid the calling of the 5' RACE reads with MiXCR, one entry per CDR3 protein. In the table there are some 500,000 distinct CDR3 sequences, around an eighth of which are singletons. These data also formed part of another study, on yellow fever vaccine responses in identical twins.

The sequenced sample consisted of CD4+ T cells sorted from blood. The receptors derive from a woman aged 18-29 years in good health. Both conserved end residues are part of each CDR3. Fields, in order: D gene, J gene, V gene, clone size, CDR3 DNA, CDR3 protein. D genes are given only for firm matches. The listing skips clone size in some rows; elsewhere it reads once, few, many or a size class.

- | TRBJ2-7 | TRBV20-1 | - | TGCTGTGCTAGAGGACTGACGGACCTTAACGAGCAGTACTTC | CCARGLTDLNEQYF
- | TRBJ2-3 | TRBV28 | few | TGTGCCAGCAGTTCCACCGACAGGAAAACAGATACGCAGTATTTT | CASSSTDRKTDTQYF
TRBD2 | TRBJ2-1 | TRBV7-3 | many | TGCGCCAGCAGCCTGACTAGCGGGGGGTACAATGAGCAGTTCTTC | CASSLTSGGYNEQFF
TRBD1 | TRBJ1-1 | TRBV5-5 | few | TGTGCCAGCAGCCCGGACAGGGGGCACACTGAAGCTTTCTTT | CASSPDRGHTEAFF
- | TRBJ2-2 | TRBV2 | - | TGTGCCAGCAGTGTGACAGCTGGCACCGGGGAGCTGTTTTTT | CASSVTAGTGELFF
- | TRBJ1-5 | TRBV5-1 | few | TGCGCCAGCAGACCCGACAGTTTCCGCAATCAGCCCCAGCATTTT | CASRPDSFRNQPQHF
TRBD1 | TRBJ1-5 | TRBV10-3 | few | TGTGCCATCAGGGAGGGACAGGGGAATCAGCCCCAGCATTTT | CAIREGQGNQPQHF
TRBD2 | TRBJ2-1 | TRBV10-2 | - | TGCGCCAGCAGTGTACCGGGACTAGCGGGAGGGAATGAGCAGTTCTTC | CASSVPGLAGGNEQFF
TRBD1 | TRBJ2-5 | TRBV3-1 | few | TGTGCCAGCAGGGACCTACAGGGGGGAACCCAAGAGACCCAGTACTTC | CASRDLQGGTQETQYF
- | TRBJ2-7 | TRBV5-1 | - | TGCGCCAGCAGCTTGGAGTCTCTCCGGACCTACGAGCAGTACTTC | CASSLESLRTYEQYF
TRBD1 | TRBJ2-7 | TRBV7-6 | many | TGTGCCAGCAGCTTATTACAGGGGGCAAACTACGAGCAGTACTTC | CASSLLQGANYEQYF
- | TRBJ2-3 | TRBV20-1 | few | TGCAGTGCCAAAAGACAGGGCACAGATACGCAGTATTTT | CSAKRQGTDTQYF
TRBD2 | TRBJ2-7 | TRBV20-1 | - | TGCAGTGTCCGCTCTAGCGGCCTCTCCTACGAGCAGTACTTC | CSVRSSGLSYEQYF
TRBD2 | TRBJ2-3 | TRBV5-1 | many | TGCGCCAGCAGCCGGGGGGGACCTAGCACAGATACGCAGTATTTT | CASSRGGPSTDTQYF
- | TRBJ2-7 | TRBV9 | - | TGTGCCAGCAGCGTAGGGGTAGTCGGCCTCTACGAGCAGTACTTC | CASSVGVVGLYEQYF
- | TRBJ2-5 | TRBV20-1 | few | TGCAGTGCTAGAGATCTAGTCTATCTCGGCGAGACCCAGTACTTC | CSARDLVYLGETQYF
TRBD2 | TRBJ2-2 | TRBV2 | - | TGTGCCAGCAGTGCGCGGCTAGCGGGAGGTACCGGGGAGCTGTTTTTT | CASSARLAGGTGELFF
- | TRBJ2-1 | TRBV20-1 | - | TGCAGTGCTAGTGTCCCTAACAATGAGCAGTTCTTC | CSASVPNNEQFF
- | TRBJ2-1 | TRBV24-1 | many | TGTGCCACCAGTGAGGGGGGGGCTAGCGTAGCAAGGCAGTTCTTC | CATSEGGASVARQFF
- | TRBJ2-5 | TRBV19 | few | TGTGCCAGTAGTACAGGGCATCCAGAGACCCAGTACTTC | CASSTGHPETQYF
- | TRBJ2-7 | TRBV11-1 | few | TGTGCCAGCAGCCAGCAGGGTACCCACGAGCAGTACTTC | CASSQQGTHEQYF
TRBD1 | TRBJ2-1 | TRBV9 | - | TGTGCCAGCAGCCCCCAAGGACAGGGGTCTTACAATGAGCAGTTCTTC | CASSPQGQGSYNEQFF
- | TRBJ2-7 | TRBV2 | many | TGTGCCAGGGGAGTGGGGTCCGGTTACGAGCAGTACTTC | CARGVGSGYEQYF
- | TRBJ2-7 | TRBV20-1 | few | TGCAGTGCTAGAGTCGGTGGGAGCTACGAGCAGTACTTC | CSARVGGSYEQYF
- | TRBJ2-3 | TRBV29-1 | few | TGCAGCGTTGGGGACTCAGATACGCAGTATTTT | CSVGDSDTQYF
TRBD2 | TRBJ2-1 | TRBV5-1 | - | TGCGCCAGCCGCCTAGGACTAGCGGTCGATGAGCAGTTCTTC | CASRLGLAVDEQFF
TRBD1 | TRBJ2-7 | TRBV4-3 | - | TGCGCCAGCAGCCTCCGACAGGGCCCCCACGAGCAGTACTTC | CASSLRQGPHEQYF
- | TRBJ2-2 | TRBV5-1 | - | TGCGCCAGCAGCTTGGCCTCAGGGGTGAACACCGGGGAGCTGTTTTTT | CASSLASGVNTGELFF
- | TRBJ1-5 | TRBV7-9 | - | TGTGCCAGCAGCCATGGGGGCAATCAGCCCCAGCATTTT | CASSHGGNQPQHF
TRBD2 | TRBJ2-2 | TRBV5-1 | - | TGCGCCAGCAGCTTTGGACTAGCGGGTAAAGACACCGGGGAGCTGTTTTTT | CASSFGLAGKDTGELFF
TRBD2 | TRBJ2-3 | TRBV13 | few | TGTGCCAGCAGCTTTCGGACTAGCAGCGCAGATACGCAGTATTTT | CASSFRTSSADTQYF
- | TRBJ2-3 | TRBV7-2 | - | TGTGCCAGCAGCTTATCAGGGGCAACTTTATTGGCAGATACGCAGTATTTT | CASSLSGATLLADTQYF
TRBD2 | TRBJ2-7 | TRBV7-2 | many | TGTGCCAGCAACCCTAGCGGGAGAACCTACGAGCAGTACTTC | CASNPSGRTYEQYF
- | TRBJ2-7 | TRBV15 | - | TGTGCCACCAGCAGTCAGGGGAGTTTCTACGAGCAGTACTTC | CATSSQGSFYEQYF
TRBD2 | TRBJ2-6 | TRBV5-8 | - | TGTGCCAGCAGCAGGACTAGCGGTGTCTGGGCCAACGTCCTGACTTTC | CASSRTSGVWANVLTF
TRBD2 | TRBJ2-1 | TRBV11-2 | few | TGTGCCAGCAGCGCACCGGGACTAGCGGGGAGCTCCTACAATGAGCAGTTCTTC | CASSAPGLAGSSYNEQFF
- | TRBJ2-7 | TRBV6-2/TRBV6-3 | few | TGTGCCAGCAGTTACGCCGAGGTCCTACCCCGGGAGGAGCAGTACTTC | CASSYAEVLPREEQYF
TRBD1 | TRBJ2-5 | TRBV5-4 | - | TGTGCCAGCAGTTCGACAGGGCCCCAAGAGACCCAGTACTTC | CASSSTGPQETQYF
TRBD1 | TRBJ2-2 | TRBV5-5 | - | TGTGCCAGCAGCCTCCGGGACAGCCTCTCCGGGGAGCTGTTTTTT | CASSLRDSLSGELFF
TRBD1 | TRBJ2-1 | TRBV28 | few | TGTGCCAGCAGTTTAGCAGCAGGCGGACAGGGAGGAGTGTGGAAGCAGTTCTTC | CASSLAAGGQGGVWKQFF
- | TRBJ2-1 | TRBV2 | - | TGTGCCAGCAGTGTACTAGCCTATGAGCAGTTCTTC | CASSVLAYEQFF
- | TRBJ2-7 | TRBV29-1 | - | TGCAGCGTTGAGGCCAGGGGCCCCTCTAATGAGCAGTACTTC | CSVEARGPSNEQYF
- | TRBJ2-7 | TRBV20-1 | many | TGCAGTGCAGCCCTCTCCGGGAGCCGCTACGAGCAGTACTTC | CSAALSGSRYEQYF
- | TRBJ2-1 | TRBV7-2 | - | TGTGCCAGCAGCCAAAGGGCGAACTCCTACAATGAGCAGTTCTTC | CASSQRANSYNEQFF
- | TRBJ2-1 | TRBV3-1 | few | TGTGCCAGCAGCCTCAGGGGAGACTTTTACAATGAGCAGTTCTTC | CASSLRGDFYNEQFF
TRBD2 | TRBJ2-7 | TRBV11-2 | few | TGTGCCAGCAGCTTCACTAGCGGGGGGGCCTACGAGCAGTACTTC | CASSFTSGGAYEQYF
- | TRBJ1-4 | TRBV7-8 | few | TGTGCCAGCAGCTTAGTGCAGGGCGTGAGTGAAAAACTGTTTTTT | CASSLVQGVSEKLFF
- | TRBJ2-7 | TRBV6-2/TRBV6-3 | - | TGTGCCAGCAGTTACAGTATGGCAGCCATCTACGAGCAGTACTTC | CASSYSMAAIYEQYF